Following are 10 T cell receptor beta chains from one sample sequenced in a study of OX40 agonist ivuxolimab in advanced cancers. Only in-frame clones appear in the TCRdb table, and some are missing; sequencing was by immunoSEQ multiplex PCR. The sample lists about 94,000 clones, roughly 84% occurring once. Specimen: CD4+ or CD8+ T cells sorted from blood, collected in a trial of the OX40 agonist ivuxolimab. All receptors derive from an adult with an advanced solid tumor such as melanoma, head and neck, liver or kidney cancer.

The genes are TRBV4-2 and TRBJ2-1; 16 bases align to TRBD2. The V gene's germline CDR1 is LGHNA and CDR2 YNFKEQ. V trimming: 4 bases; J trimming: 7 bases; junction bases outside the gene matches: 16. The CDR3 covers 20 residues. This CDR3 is CASSRSKTGTSGGAGNEQFF. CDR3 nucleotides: TGTGCCAGCAGCCGGAGTAAAACCGGGACTAGCGGGGGGGCCGGTAATGAGCAGTTCTTC.

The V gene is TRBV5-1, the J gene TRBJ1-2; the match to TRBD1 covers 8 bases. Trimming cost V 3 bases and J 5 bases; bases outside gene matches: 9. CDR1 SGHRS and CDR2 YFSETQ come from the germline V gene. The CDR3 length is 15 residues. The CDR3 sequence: CASSSGTGQLYGYTF. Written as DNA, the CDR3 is TGCGCCAGCAGCTCGGGGACAGGCCAGCTGTATGGCTACACCTTC.

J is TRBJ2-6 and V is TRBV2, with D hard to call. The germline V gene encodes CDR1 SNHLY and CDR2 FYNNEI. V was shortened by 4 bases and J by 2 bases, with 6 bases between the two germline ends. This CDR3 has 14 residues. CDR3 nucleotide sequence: TGTGCCAGCAGTGTAGCTCCTGGGGCCAACGTCCTGACTTTC. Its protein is CASSVAPGANVLTF.

CDR3 DNA sequence: TGTGCCAGTCGCCCAGGGGGGACTAACTATGGCTACACCTTC. Translating gives CASRPGGTNYGYTF. The rearrangement links TRBV19 to TRBJ1-2; 7 nucleotides align to TRBD1. This CDR3 is 14 amino acids long. The germline CDR1 and CDR2 sequences are LNHDA and SQIVND (reference sequence). With V trimmed by 8 bases and J by 0 bases, 6 bases remained unmatched.

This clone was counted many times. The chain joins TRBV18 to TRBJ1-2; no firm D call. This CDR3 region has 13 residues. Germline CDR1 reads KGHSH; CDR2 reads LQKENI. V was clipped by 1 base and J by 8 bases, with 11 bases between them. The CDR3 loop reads CASSPLRHEGYTF. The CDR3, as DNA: TGTGCCAGCTCACCACTACGCCACGAGGGCTACACCTTC.

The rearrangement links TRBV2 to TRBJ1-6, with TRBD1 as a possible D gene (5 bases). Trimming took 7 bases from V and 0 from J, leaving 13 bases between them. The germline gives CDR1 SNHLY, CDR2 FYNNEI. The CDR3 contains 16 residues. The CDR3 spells CASKERGGSYNSPLHF. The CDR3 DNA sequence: TGTGCCAGCAAGGAACGGGGGGGCTCCTATAATTCACCCCTCCACTTT.

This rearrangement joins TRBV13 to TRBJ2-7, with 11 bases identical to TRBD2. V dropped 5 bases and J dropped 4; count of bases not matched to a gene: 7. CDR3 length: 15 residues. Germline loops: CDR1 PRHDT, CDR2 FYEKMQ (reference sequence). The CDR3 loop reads CASSRLSGGAYEQYF. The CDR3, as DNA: TGTGCCAGCAGCCGCCTTAGCGGGGGGGCTTACGAGCAGTACTTC.

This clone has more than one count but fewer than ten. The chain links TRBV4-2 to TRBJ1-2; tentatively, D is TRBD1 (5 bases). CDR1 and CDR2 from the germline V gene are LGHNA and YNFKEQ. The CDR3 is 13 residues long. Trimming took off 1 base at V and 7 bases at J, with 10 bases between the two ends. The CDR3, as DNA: TGTGCCAGCAGCCAAGGGGGCAATTCTGGCTACACCTTC. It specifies CASSQGGNSGYTF.

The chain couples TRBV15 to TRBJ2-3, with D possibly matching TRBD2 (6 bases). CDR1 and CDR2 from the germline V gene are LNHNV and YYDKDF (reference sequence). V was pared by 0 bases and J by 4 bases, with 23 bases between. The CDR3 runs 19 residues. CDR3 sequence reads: CATSRELLGLRLLPDTQYF. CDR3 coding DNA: TGTGCCACCAGCAGAGAACTGCTGGGACTCCGCCTCCTTCCAGATACGCAGTATTTT.

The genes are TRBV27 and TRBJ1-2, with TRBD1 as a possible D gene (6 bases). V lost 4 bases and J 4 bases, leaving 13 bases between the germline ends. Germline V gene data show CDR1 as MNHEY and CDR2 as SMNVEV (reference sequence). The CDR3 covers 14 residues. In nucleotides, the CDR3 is TGTGCCAGCAGTTCCTGGACGGGGGCCTATGGCTACACCTTC. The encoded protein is CASSSWTGAYGYTF.